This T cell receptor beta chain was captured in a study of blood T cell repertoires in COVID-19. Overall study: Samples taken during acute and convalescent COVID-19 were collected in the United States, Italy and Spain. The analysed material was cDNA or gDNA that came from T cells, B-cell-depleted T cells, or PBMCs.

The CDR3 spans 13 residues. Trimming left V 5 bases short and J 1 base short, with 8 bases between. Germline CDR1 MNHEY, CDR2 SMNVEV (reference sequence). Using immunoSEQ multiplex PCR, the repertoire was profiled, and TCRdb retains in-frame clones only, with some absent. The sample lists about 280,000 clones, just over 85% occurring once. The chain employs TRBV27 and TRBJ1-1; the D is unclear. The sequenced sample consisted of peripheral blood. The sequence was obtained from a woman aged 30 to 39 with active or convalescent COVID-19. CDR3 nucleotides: TGTGCCAGCAGTGTCAGTGCGAACACTGAAGCTTTCTTT. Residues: CASSVSANTEAFF.